A selection of T cell receptor beta chains follows, all from one sample in a study of OX40 agonist ivuxolimab in advanced cancers. Measured with immunoSEQ multiplex PCR; TCRdb has only the in-frame clones, and not every one. This table holds about 83,000 clones, approximately 84% found once. This material consisted of CD4+ or CD8+ T cells sorted from blood, taken in a trial of the OX40 agonist ivuxolimab. These receptors originate from an adult with an advanced solid tumor such as melanoma, head and neck, liver or kidney cancer. The CDR3 runs from the conserved cysteine through the conserved F or W. A D gene is named only where the DNA matches it firmly. Part of the rows lack a size; the others show once, few, many or a class for expanded clones.

CDR3aa,CDR3nt,abundance,j_gene,v_gene,d_gene
CASSLGTGNEQFF,TGTGCCAGCAGCTTAGGGACAGGGAATGAGCAGTTCTTC,-,TRBJ2-1,TRBV11-3,TRBD1
CASSYSNSGYTF,TGTGCCAGCAGTTACTCGAACTCTGGCTACACCTTC,-,TRBJ1-2,TRBV6-6,-
CASSTGQGDYGYTF,TGTGCCAGCAGCACGGGACAGGGGGACTATGGCTACACCTTC,-,TRBJ1-2,TRBV9,TRBD1
CASSLWDFRGSYNEQFF,TGTGCCAGCAGCTTATGGGACTTTCGGGGGAGCTACAATGAGCAGTTCTTC,-,TRBJ2-1,TRBV7-3,-
CASSYSNNQPQHF,TGTGCCAGCAGTTACTCGAATAATCAGCCCCAGCATTTT,-,TRBJ1-5,TRBV6-6,-
CASGRTESSYEQYF,TGTGCTAGTGGCAGGACTGAGAGCTCCTACGAGCAGTACTTC,-,TRBJ2-7,TRBV12-5,-
CATSRGTSGRREGNEQFF,TGTGCCACCAGCAGGGGGACTAGCGGGAGGAGGGAAGGCAATGAGCAGTTCTTC,-,TRBJ2-1,TRBV15,TRBD2
CATRDTSLSYEQYF,TGTGCCACCCGAGACACAAGTCTCTCCTACGAGCAGTACTTC,-,TRBJ2-7,TRBV10-3,-
CASSPGQGKNTEAFF,TGTGCCAGCAGCCCCGGACAGGGCAAGAACACTGAAGCTTTCTTT,-,TRBJ1-1,TRBV11-2,TRBD1
CASRPTTLAKNIQYF,TGTGCCAGCAGACCGACAACCCTAGCCAAAAACATTCAGTACTTC,-,TRBJ2-4,TRBV4-2,-
CASSLALGVYNSPLHF,TGTGCCAGCAGCTTAGCGTTGGGGGTCTATAATTCACCCCTCCACTTT,-,TRBJ1-6,TRBV11-2,-
CASSPGTGGFEQYF,TGTGCCAGCAGCCCCGGGACAGGGGGCTTCGAGCAGTACTTC,-,TRBJ2-7,TRBV13,TRBD1
CASSLAGAGDEQFF,TGTGCCAGCAGCTTGGCAGGGGCAGGGGATGAGCAGTTCTTC,-,TRBJ2-1,TRBV5-4,-
CASSLDGLAGAEQYF,TGTGCCAGCAGCTTGGACGGACTAGCGGGAGCCGAGCAGTACTTC,-,TRBJ2-7,TRBV7-8,TRBD2
CASSLGGGDGYTF,TGCGCCAGCAGCCTTGGTGGGGGCGATGGCTACACCTTC,-,TRBJ1-2,TRBV5-1,-
CASRPPGSYGYTF,TGTGCCAGTAGACCTCCCGGGAGCTATGGCTACACCTTC,-,TRBJ1-2,TRBV19,-
CASSVTGLASYNEQFF,TGTGCCAGCAGCGTTACGGGACTAGCGAGTTACAATGAGCAGTTCTTC,-,TRBJ2-1,TRBV9,TRBD2
CASSSSRRGYGYTF,TGTGCCAGCAGCTCCAGCCGCAGGGGGTATGGCTACACCTTC,-,TRBJ1-2,TRBV7-2,TRBD1
CASSLPGGSGASADTQYF,TGCGCCAGCAGCCTCCCGGGAGGTAGCGGGGCTTCGGCAGATACGCAGTATTTT,once,TRBJ2-3,TRBV5-1,TRBD2
CASSIPLGNTEAFF,TGTGCCAGCAGCATACCTTTAGGGAACACTGAAGCTTTCTTT,once,TRBJ1-1,TRBV7-2,-
CASIAKSGELFF,TGTGCCAGCATCGCTAAGAGCGGGGAGCTGTTTTTT,few,TRBJ2-2,TRBV6-1,-
CASSIRTGTSEAFF,TGTGCCAGCAGCATCCGGACGGGGACGAGTGAAGCTTTCTTT,-,TRBJ1-1,TRBV9,-
CASSLIKGYGYTF,TGTGCCAGCAGTTTAATCAAAGGGTATGGCTACACCTTC,-,TRBJ1-2,TRBV27,-
CASSRGGWTTNEKLFF,TGTGCCAGCAGCCGGGGGGGATGGACAACTAATGAAAAACTGTTTTTT,many,TRBJ1-4,TRBV11-2,-
CASSYGDTQYF,TGTGCCAGCAGTTACGGAGATACGCAGTATTTT,-,TRBJ2-3,TRBV6-5,-
CASSPGESIRQYF,TGCGCCAGCAGCCCGGGTGAATCGATAAGGCAGTACTTC,once,TRBJ2-7,TRBV5-1,-
CASSQEGPRLAGLYEQYF,TGTGCCAGCAGCCAAGAGGGCCCACGACTAGCGGGGCTCTACGAGCAGTACTTC,-,TRBJ2-7,TRBV4-2,TRBD2
CAIAGGVGTDTQYF,TGTGCCATCGCCGGGGGGGTGGGCACAGATACGCAGTATTTT,-,TRBJ2-3,TRBV15,TRBD2
CASSRLPYEQYF,TGTGCCAGCAGTCGACTGCCGTACGAGCAGTACTTC,-,TRBJ2-7,TRBV2,-
CASSLTAGSYDGYTF,TGTGCCAGCAGCTTAACGGCCGGATCTTACGACGGCTACACCTTC,-,TRBJ1-2,TRBV7-3,-
CASSYQRGPYEQYF,TGTGCCAGCAGTTACCAGCGGGGCCCATACGAGCAGTACTTC,-,TRBJ2-7,TRBV6-5,TRBD2
CASSVGFMNTEAFF,TGTGCCAGCAGCGTAGGTTTCATGAACACTGAAGCTTTCTTT,once,TRBJ1-1,TRBV9,-
CASSYSLAGVGNTIYF,TGTGCCAGCAGTTACTCCTTGGCAGGGGTAGGAAACACCATATATTTT,-,TRBJ1-3,TRBV6-5,-
CASKAGQETQYF,TGCGCCAGCAAGGCGGGTCAAGAGACCCAGTACTTC,few,TRBJ2-5,TRBV5-1,-
CASSESQGGEIHNEQFF,TGCGCCAGCAGTGAGTCGCAGGGGGGGGAAATTCACAATGAGCAGTTCTTC,-,TRBJ2-1,TRBV10-1,-
CASSLQGVPLPYF,TGTGCCAGCAGCTTGCAGGGAGTTCCCTTGCCATATTTT,-,TRBJ1-3,TRBV11-3,-
CASSMGQGVTQPQHF,TGTGCCAGTAGTATGGGACAGGGGGTGACTCAGCCCCAGCATTTT,-,TRBJ1-5,TRBV19,TRBD1
CAAGNRGLYEQYF,TGTGCCGCTGGGAACAGGGGGCTTTACGAGCAGTACTTC,-,TRBJ2-7,TRBV6-5,TRBD1
CASSLLAEVTGELFF,TGCGCCAGCAGCTTGTTAGCGGAGGTCACCGGGGAGCTGTTTTTT,-,TRBJ2-2,TRBV5-1,-
CASSLRTSGGYNEQFF,TGCGCCAGCAGCTTGAGGACTAGCGGGGGGTACAATGAGCAGTTCTTC,-,TRBJ2-1,TRBV5-1,TRBD2
CASSFPKASYNEQFF,TGTGCCAGCAGCTTCCCGAAGGCTTCCTACAATGAGCAGTTCTTC,-,TRBJ2-1,TRBV7-9,-
CAWSQYDRVRQYF,TGTGCCTGGAGTCAGTATGACAGGGTCCGGCAGTACTTC,-,TRBJ2-7,TRBV30,TRBD1
CASSYSVYEQYF,TGTGCCAGCAGCTATTCAGTCTACGAGCAGTACTTC,-,TRBJ2-7,TRBV27,-
CASRRDINSNQPQHF,TGTGCCAGCAGACGGGACATTAATAGCAATCAGCCCCAGCATTTT,-,TRBJ1-5,TRBV27,-
CASSSGIGNYEQYF,TGTGCCAGCAGCTCCGGGATAGGAAACTACGAGCAGTACTTC,-,TRBJ2-7,TRBV7-6,-
CASREGLGDYGYTF,TGTGCCAGTAGAGAGGGGCTAGGGGACTATGGCTACACCTTC,once,TRBJ1-2,TRBV7-2,-
CASSPSQDTYGYTF,TGTGCCAGCTCACCAAGCCAGGATACCTATGGCTACACCTTC,-,TRBJ1-2,TRBV18,-
CASSGLGGATEAFF,TGTGCCAGCAGTGGGTTAGGGGGTGCCACTGAAGCTTTCTTT,once,TRBJ1-1,TRBV6-1,-
CASSQESAYGYTF,TGCGCCAGCAGCCAAGAATCGGCTTATGGCTACACCTTC,-,TRBJ1-2,TRBV4-1,-
CASSLTPGRGVNTGELFF,TGTGCCAGCAGTTTAACCCCAGGCAGGGGTGTCAATACCGGGGAGCTGTTTTTT,-,TRBJ2-2,TRBV27,-
CAWKGTAHNEQFF,TGTGCCTGGAAAGGGACAGCCCACAATGAGCAGTTCTTC,-,TRBJ2-1,TRBV30,TRBD1
CAISERTGGRDEQFF,TGTGCCATCAGTGAGCGGACGGGAGGGAGAGATGAGCAGTTCTTC,-,TRBJ2-1,TRBV10-3,TRBD2
CASSQSRVMDYTF,TGTGCCAGCAGCCAAAGTAGGGTGATGGACTACACCTTC,-,TRBJ1-2,TRBV14,-
CASSLAGSGPHF,TGTGCCAGCAGCTTAGCGGGTTCGGGACCCCATTTT,-,TRBJ1-5,TRBV7-2,-
CASSESGFAQPQHF,TGCGCCAGCAGTGAGTCGGGGTTCGCTCAGCCCCAGCATTTT,few,TRBJ1-5,TRBV10-1,-